The sequence of this T cell receptor (beta chain) was determined in a study of cytomegalovirus exposure and HLA in healthy donors. Study-level findings and limits: With high specificity and sensitivity, the classifier reportedly diagnosed cytomegalovirus status. An observed cluster of highly shared sequence variants was recorded as a likely sequencing artifact. A previous analysis found most TCR beta V segments productive roughly 87% or roughly 30% of the time.

The PCR ran on 60 Vbeta and 13 Jbeta primers. Per the authors' pipeline: Some 9.9 million of about 80 million unique TCR beta chains were shared, per a later count. TCRdb's copy holds only in-frame clones and misses some; the assay was immunoSEQ multiplex PCR. V and J calls and clone size are those listed in that table; D and trimming were worked out from the DNA. The data contain around 92,000 clones, roughly 76% of them singletons. In regard to this clone: As yet, its antigen is unknown.

The CDR3 totals 15 residues. Looked up from germline, CDR1 is MNHEY and CDR2 is SVGAGI. Trimming shortened V by 2 bases and J by 4 bases, and 15 bases separated the two germline ends. The chain has TRBV6-5 and TRBJ2-7, with TRBD2 as a possible D gene (5 bases). Sequencing was performed on PBMCs. This clonotype was sampled from a human donor in good health. The CDR3 nucleotides read TGTGCCAGCAGTTACCGGGGTCGAACGGGGTACGAGCAGTACTTC. This encodes CASSYRGRTGYEQYF.